Here is one TCR beta chain with its context. Its antigen is unknown. Sequencing used immunoSEQ multiplex PCR; TCRdb keeps in-frame clones, though not all of them. This table holds more than 2,000,000 clones, 80% to 95% found once. The CDR3 runs 13 residues. Germline CDR1 and CDR2: ENHRY and SYGVKD. After removal of 10 bases from V and 10 bases from J, the junction contained 11 bases not matched to a gene. This record belongs to a study of shared clonotypes between healthy human individuals. Regarding the study as a whole: Relative to their counterparts shared across all four donors, non-shared clonotypes exhibited diminished generation probabilities.

The TCR was taken from a man between 18 and 29 years old in good health. Some clones in this sample may be carry-over from other donors' samples. The chain carries TRBV10-3 and TRBJ1-5; 9 positions match TRBD1. The sample comprised naive CD4+ T cells from PBMCs. The subset denotes: CD45RA+ positively selected. The chain's CDR3 is CATGDRVIQPQHF. The CDR3 nucleotides are TGTGCCACGGGGGACAGGGTGATCCAACCCCAGCATTTT.